The 21 T cell receptor beta chains listed next were all sequenced from one sample in a study of blood T cells in healthy people across ages (dated by TCRdb to the mid-2010s). The library came from 5' RACE. The sequencing machine was an Illumina HiSeq 2500. A second PCR of 7 to 11 cycles was performed with a sample-barcoded 5' primer and a J-beta primer mix. In-frame beta chains were kept once TCRdb had trimmed the public reads at Q25 with fastp and called clones with MiXCR. For every CDR3 protein sequence, its rows merge into one entry that carries the most common genes and DNA. The sample table holds hundreds of thousands of distinct CDR3 sequences, of which roughly 50% were seen once. The ten largest clones capture over 30% of the sample. The sequencing input was blood. Receptor source: a man aged 60-69 years in good health.

V usage is TRBV6-1 and J usage is TRBJ1-4; tentative D call: TRBD1 (6 bases). The CDR3 is 16 residues long. Germline V gene lookup returns CDR1 MNHNS and CDR2 SASEGT. Trimming removed 6 bases at V and 3 bases at J, with 17 bases between. For the CDR3, the DNA is TGTGCCAGCAGCCCCCTGGGGGCCGGGGCTAATGAAAAACTGTTTTTT. This sequence encodes CASSPLGAGANEKLFF.

This clonotype was counted once. The chain employs TRBV27 and TRBJ2-3; 13 positions match TRBD2. The germline V gene has CDR1 MNHEY and CDR2 SMNVEV (reference sequence). The CDR3 is 17 residues long. V was pared by 0 bases and J by 6 bases, with 6 bases of the junction left unmatched. CDR3 DNA sequence: TGTGCCAGCAGTTTATCTAGGACTAGCGGGGGTGGGGATACGCAGTATTTT. Amino acid sequence: CASSLSRTSGGGDTQYF.

The chain employs TRBV20-1 and TRBJ2-1; tentatively, D is TRBD2 (7 bases). The CDR3 runs 16 residues. The ends were cut back, 5 bases at V and 2 bases at J, with 19 bases in the middle. CDR1 and CDR2 (germline): DFQATT, SNEGSKA (reference sequence). CDR3 residues: CSALPRTGGTYNEQFF. CDR3 nucleotide sequence: TGCAGTGCTCTTCCACGTACGGGGGGCACCTACAATGAGCAGTTCTTC.

This rearrangement joins TRBV27 to TRBJ1-1, with D hard to call. The V gene's germline CDR1 is MNHEY and CDR2 SMNVEV (reference sequence). The V end lost 2 bases, the J end lost 8 bases, and 15 bases lay between the germline ends. There are 14 residues in the CDR3. The CDR3 DNA reads TGTGCCAGCAGTTTACTAGGAGGGCAGACAGAAGCTTTCTTT. Amino acids: CASSLLGGQTEAFF.

The sample holds a few counts of this clonotype. This chain links TRBV4-1 with TRBJ2-7; the D gene is possibly TRBD1 (6 bases). V was pared by 1 base and J by 6 bases, with 13 bases between. CDR3 length: 14 residues. CDR1 MGHRA and CDR2 YSYEKL come from the germline V gene. The CDR3 coding sequence is TGCGCCAGCAGCCAAGTTAGGCAGGGGTCCGAGCAGTACTTC. Translating it yields CASSQVRQGSEQYF.

The chain links TRBV20-1 to TRBJ2-7, with TRBD1 identical over 9 bases. The CDR3 sequence is 13 residues long. In germline, CDR1 is DFQATT, CDR2 SNEGSKA (reference sequence). The ends lost 1 base at V and 7 bases at J; junction bases unmatched: 5. The CDR3 sequence: CSARVQGAWEQYF. For the CDR3, the DNA is TGCAGTGCTAGAGTACAGGGGGCTTGGGAGCAGTACTTC.

The chain carries TRBV7-2 and TRBJ1-6; perhaps TRBD1 as D (5 bases). V lost 6 bases and J lost 8, with 14 bases in between. Germline values: CDR1 SGHTA, CDR2 FQGNSA. This CDR3 comprises 14 residues. CDR3 in amino acids: CASSYRFGDSPLHF. For the CDR3, the DNA is TGTGCCAGCAGTTACAGGTTCGGGGATTCACCCCTCCACTTT.

V is TRBV6-5 and J is TRBJ2-1; 9 bases align to TRBD1. Germline V gives CDR1 MNHEY, CDR2 SVGAGI. The CDR3 loop spans 12 amino acids. The J segment lost 15 bases and the V segment lost 4 bases, leaving 7 bases of the junction unmatched. The CDR3 is CASSSRTGARFF. CDR3 DNA: TGTGCCAGCAGTTCTCGGACAGGGGCTAGGTTCTTC.

This clonotype turned up a few times. The V gene is TRBV7-9, the J gene TRBJ2-1; no clear D gene. In germline, CDR1 is SEHNR, CDR2 FQNEAQ (reference sequence). The CDR3 has 18 residues. The ends were cut back, 6 bases at V and 0 bases at J, with 21 bases in the middle. CDR3 sequence reads: CASSQRRSLGGSYNEQFF. The CDR3 DNA follows: TGTGCCAGCAGTCAACGGCGATCGTTAGGCGGCTCCTACAATGAGCAGTTCTTC. The full variable domain, in which reference TRBV7-9 and TRBJ2-1 provide the parts outside the CDR3, is DTGVSQNPRHKITKRGQNVTFRCDPISEHNRLYWYRQTLGQGPEFLTYFQNEAQLEKSRLLSDRFSAERPKGSFSTLEIQRTEQGDSAMYLCASSQRRSLGGSYNEQFFGPGTRLTVL.

The CDR3 nucleotides are TGTGCCAGCAGTCCGTCCGGAGCCCACCAAGAGACCCAGTACTTC. It encodes CASSPSGAHQETQYF. This chain connects TRBV27 to TRBJ2-5; D gene uncertain. The CDR3 covers 15 residues. Germline CDR1 is MNHEY and CDR2 is SMNVEV (reference sequence). The V and J ends lost 5 bases and 0 bases respectively, with 13 bases between them.

The chain recombines TRBV4-1 with TRBJ1-5; D is unresolved. Germline CDR1 MGHRA, CDR2 YSYEKL. The CDR3 sequence is 15 residues long. Trimming took 0 bases from V and 6 from J, leaving 12 bases between them. The CDR3 nucleotides read TGCGCCAGCAGCCAAGATCAGAGGGTTGGTCAGCCCCAGCATTTT. It is translated as CASSQDQRVGQPQHF.

This chain joins TRBV20-1 and TRBJ1-2; D is unclear. Germline V gene sequence: CDR1 DFQATT, CDR2 SNEGSKA (reference sequence). V gave up 4 bases and J gave up 2 bases, with 14 bases separating them. The CDR3 is 14 residues long. Here the CDR3 DNA reads TGCAGTGCTACCCGAAACAACCGGAACTATGGCTACACCTTC. Protein: CSATRNNRNYGYTF.

The genes are TRBV15 and TRBJ1-2, with D perhaps TRBD1 (6 bases). CDR3 length: 15 residues. Germline V gene lookup returns CDR1 LNHNV and CDR2 YYDKDF (reference sequence). V lost 0 bases to trimming and J lost 3 bases, with 11 bases between them. CDR3 coding DNA: TGTGCCACCAGCAGAGATTACAGGGAGCACTATGGCTACACCTTC. Translation: CATSRDYREHYGYTF.

This chain links TRBV4-1 with TRBJ1-6; 9 bases agree with TRBD1. Germline V gene sequence: CDR1 MGHRA, CDR2 YSYEKL. The CDR3 has 15 amino acids. The V segment lost 4 bases and the J segment 5 bases; nucleotides outside the gene matches: 3. CDR3 bases: TGCGCCAGCAGCCCCCGACAGGGGGATAATTCACCCCTCCACTTT. Amino acid sequence: CASSPRQGDNSPLHF.

The chain employs TRBV5-1 and TRBJ1-1; D remains ambiguous. The CDR3 is 12 amino acids. In germline, CDR1 is SGHRS, CDR2 YFSETQ. Deletions cut 4 bases from V and 1 base from J, with 5 bases between. The CDR3 sequence: CASSRSNTEAFF. The CDR3 region has the DNA TGCGCCAGCAGCCGGTCGAACACTGAAGCTTTCTTT.

This clonotype was observed a few times. The CDR3 DNA is TGCAGTGCCGCCCCCCCAGGGAGGGCGACCAAAAACATTCAGTACTTC. This translates into CSAAPPGRATKNIQYF. The chain combines TRBV20-1 with TRBJ2-4; TRBD2 agrees at 7 bases. Germline assignment: CDR1 DFQATT and CDR2 SNEGSKA (reference sequence). After removal of 6 bases from V and 2 bases from J, the junction contained 13 bases not matched to a gene. The CDR3 sequence is 16 residues long.

V is TRBV29-1 and J is TRBJ2-7; unclear D gene. CDR3 length: 12 residues. Germline assignment: CDR1 SQVTM and CDR2 ANQGSEA. V shed 5 bases and J shed 7 bases, with 15 bases lying between them. In nucleotides, the CDR3 is TGCAGCGTTATTTGGTTCCTCAATGAGCAGTACTTC. It codes for CSVIWFLNEQYF.

The V and J genes are TRBV5-1 and TRBJ2-3; D gene unclear. This CDR3 contains 14 residues. Germline V CDR1 and CDR2: SGHRS, YFSETQ. With 3 bases removed from V and 2 bases from J, the gap between germline ends came to 10 bases. In DNA, the CDR3 is TGCGCCAGCAGCTCCCAGGACCTCACAGATACGCAGTATTTT. Amino acids: CASSSQDLTDTQYF.

This clonotype is a singleton in its sample. The genes are TRBV20-1 and TRBJ1-6; no reliable D call. Germline V CDR1 and CDR2: DFQATT, SNEGSKA (reference sequence). The V and J ends lost 2 bases and 4 bases respectively, with 9 bases between them. CDR3 size: 14 residues. The CDR3 sequence is CSARHGQYNSPLHF. The DNA of the CDR3 is TGCAGTGCTAGACATGGGCAGTATAATTCACCCCTCCACTTT.

J is TRBJ1-5 and V is TRBV9; D remains unclear. The CDR3 runs to 13 residues. The germline V and J ends were trimmed by 4 bases and 9 bases, with 14 bases remaining between them. Germline-derived CDR1 and CDR2 are SGDLS and YYNGEE. This chain's CDR3 is CASSPDPSSPQHF. In DNA, the CDR3 is TGTGCCAGCAGCCCCGACCCGTCTTCGCCCCAGCATTTT.

The chain is built from TRBV27 and TRBJ1-1, with 8 positions matching TRBD1. This CDR3 region has 14 residues. V was clipped by 5 bases and J by 3 bases; unmatched bases: 5. The germline V gene has CDR1 MNHEY and CDR2 SMNVEV (reference sequence). The CDR3 spells CASSPQGEDTEAFF. CDR3 nucleotide sequence: TGTGCCAGCAGTCCACAGGGGGAGGACACTGAAGCTTTCTTT.